The present T cell receptor (beta chain) was sequenced within a study of T cell responses to AZD1222 COVID-19 vaccine. Study-wide findings and caveats: Only five to seven AZD1222 recipients tested seropositive at baseline.

Trimming took off 4 bases at V and 0 bases at J, with 10 bases between the two ends. The CDR3 has 14 residues. CDR1 is LNHDA, CDR2 SQIVND, per germline (reference sequence). On this clone itself: Its antigen is not identified.

The data were produced by immunoSEQ multiplex PCR, yet TCRdb's version contains in-frame clones alone and is incomplete. The table records 100,000 to 150,000 clones, around 87% of them present only once. The sequences come from peripheral blood, collected on day 0 of AZD1222 vaccination. The sequence derives from an adult in good health. V is TRBV19 and J is TRBJ2-7; TRBD2 is a possible D gene (6 bases). The CDR3, as DNA: TGTGCCAGTAGTAGGGTACTAGCCTCCTACGAGCAGTACTTC. Translation gives CASSRVLASYEQYF.